This T cell receptor beta chain was retrieved from a study of blood T cell repertoires in COVID-19. Study-level information: T cells, B-cell-depleted T cells, or PBMCs provided the cDNA or gDNA that served as material.

Only in-frame clones appear in the TCRdb table, and some are missing; sequencing was by immunoSEQ multiplex PCR. The sample has just over 350,000 clones; approximately 86% are singletons. Sequencing was performed on peripheral blood. The source is a woman aged 55 to 70 with COVID-19, enrolled during active disease.

DNA for the CDR3: TGTGCCATCAGTAAGGCCGGGACAGGGGTCACCGGGGAGCTGTTTTTT. Residues: CAISKAGTGVTGELFF. This chain connects TRBV10-3 to TRBJ2-2; 10 bases are shared with TRBD1. J was trimmed by 4 bases and V by 5 bases; bases with no gene match: 7. The CDR3 totals 16 residues. Germline V gene lookup returns CDR1 ENHRY and CDR2 SYGVKD.